This T cell receptor (beta chain) was sequenced during a study of T cells after yellow fever vaccination. Study-wide results and caveats: Clonotypes found in both CD4 and CD8 compartments made up a small share. Post-booster samples contained most primary-vaccination clones (around 96% CD4, around 90% CD8).

Each CDR3 protein gets one entry after TCRdb re-called the 5' RACE reads with MiXCR. The sample includes about 340,000 distinct CDR3 sequences, over 8% seen only once; the top ten take more than 15%. The CDR3 contains 14 residues. J lost 3 bases, V lost 5 bases, and 5 bases had no gene match. On this clonotype itself: The antigen is not known.

The gene calls are TRBV12-3 or TRBV12-4 and TRBJ2-7; 9 bases match TRBD2. This TCR derives from a man between 18 and 29 years old who received the YFV17D yellow fever vaccine. The sample consisted of PBMCs, taken on the day of the first yellow fever vaccination. The CDR3: CASSATSGYYEQYF. The CDR3 nucleotides read TGTGCCAGCAGTGCGACTAGCGGATACTACGAGCAGTACTTC.